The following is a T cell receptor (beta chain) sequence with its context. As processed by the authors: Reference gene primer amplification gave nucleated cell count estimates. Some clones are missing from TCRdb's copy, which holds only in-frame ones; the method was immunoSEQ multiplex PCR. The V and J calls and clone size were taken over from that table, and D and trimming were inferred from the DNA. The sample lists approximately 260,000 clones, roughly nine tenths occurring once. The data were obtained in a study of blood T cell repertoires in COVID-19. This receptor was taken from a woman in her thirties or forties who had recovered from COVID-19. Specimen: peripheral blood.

The CDR3 region is CASSYDSLRANTGELFF. CDR3 bases: TGTGCCAGCAGTTATGACAGTTTAAGGGCGAACACCGGGGAGCTGTTTTTT. This rearrangement joins TRBV6-7 to TRBJ2-2; D is possibly TRBD1 (5 bases). TRBV6-7 is labeled an ORF, and its function is uncertain. The CDR3 is 17 residues long. V lost 3 bases to trimming and J lost 0 bases, with 14 bases between them.